The T cell receptor beta chain described here comes from a study of T cell repertoires in cytomegalovirus infection. The CDR3 consists of 17 residues. J gave up 3 bases and V 3 bases, and 11 bases lay outside the gene matches. CDR1 and CDR2 from the germline V gene are SGHRS and YFSETQ. Turning to this clonotype: Its specificity is not known.

TCRdb re-called the reads through MiXCR, storing one row per CDR3 protein. The sample records around 900,000 distinct CDR3 sequences, approximately 33% being singletons. The specimen comprised cultured CD8+ T cells from PBMCs, sampled from culture after CMV antigen stimulation. The source is a human donor in good health (CMV status not recorded). Some clones in this sample may be carry-over from other donors' samples. V and J are TRBV5-1 and TRBJ1-2, with TRBD1 matching 10 bases. The CDR3, as DNA: TGCGCCAGCAGCTCGTTACCGGGACAGGGGCAGGACTATGGCTACACCTTC. Its translation: CASSSLPGQGQDYGYTF. The full variable domain, rest sourced from reference TRBV5-1 and TRBJ1-2, is KAGVTQTPRYLIKTRGQQVTLSCSPISGHRSVSWYQQTPGQGLQFLFEYFSETQRNKGNFPGRFSGRQFSNSRSEMNVSTLELGDSALYLCASSSLPGQGQDYGYTFGSGTRLTVV.